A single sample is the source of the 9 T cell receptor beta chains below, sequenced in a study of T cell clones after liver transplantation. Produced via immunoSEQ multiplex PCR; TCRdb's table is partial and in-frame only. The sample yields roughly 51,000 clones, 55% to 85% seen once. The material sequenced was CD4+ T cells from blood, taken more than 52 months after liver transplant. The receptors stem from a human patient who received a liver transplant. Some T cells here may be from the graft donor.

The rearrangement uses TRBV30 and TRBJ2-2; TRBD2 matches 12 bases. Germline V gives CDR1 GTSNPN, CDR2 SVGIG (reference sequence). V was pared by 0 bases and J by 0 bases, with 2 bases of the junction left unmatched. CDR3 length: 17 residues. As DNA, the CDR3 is TGTGCCTGGAGTGTACTAGCGGGGGGACCGAACACCGGGGAGCTGTTTTTT. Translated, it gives CAWSVLAGGPNTGELFF. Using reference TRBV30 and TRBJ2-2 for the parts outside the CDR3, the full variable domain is SQTIHQWPATLVQPVGSPLSLECTVEGTSNPNLYWYRQAAGRGLQLLFYSVGIGQISSEVPQNLSASRPQDRQFILSSKKLLLSDSGFYLCAWSVLAGGPNTGELFFGEGSRLTVL.

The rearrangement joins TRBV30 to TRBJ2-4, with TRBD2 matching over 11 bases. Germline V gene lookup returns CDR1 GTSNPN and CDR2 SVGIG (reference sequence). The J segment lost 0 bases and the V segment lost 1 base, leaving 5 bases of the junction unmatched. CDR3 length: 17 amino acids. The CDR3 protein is CAWSAGLAGLAKNIQYF. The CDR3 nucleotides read TGTGCCTGGAGTGCCGGACTAGCGGGCTTAGCCAAAAACATTCAGTACTTC.

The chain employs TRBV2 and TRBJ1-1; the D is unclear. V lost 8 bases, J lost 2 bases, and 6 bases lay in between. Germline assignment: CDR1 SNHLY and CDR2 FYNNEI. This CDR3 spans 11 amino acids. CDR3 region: CASRANTEAFF. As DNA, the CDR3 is TGTGCCAGCCGGGCTAACACTGAAGCTTTCTTT.

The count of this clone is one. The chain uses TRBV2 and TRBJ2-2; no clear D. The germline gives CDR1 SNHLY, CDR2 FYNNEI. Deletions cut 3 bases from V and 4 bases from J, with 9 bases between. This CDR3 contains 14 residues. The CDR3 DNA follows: TGTGCCAGCAGTGACTGGGGTAGCACCGGGGAGCTGTTTTTT. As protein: CASSDWGSTGELFF.

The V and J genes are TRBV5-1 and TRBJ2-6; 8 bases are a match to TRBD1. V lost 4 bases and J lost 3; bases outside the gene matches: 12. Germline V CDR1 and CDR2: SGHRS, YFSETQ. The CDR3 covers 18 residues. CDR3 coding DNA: TGCGCCAGCAGCCCCGGCGGGACAGGACCCTTTGGGGCCAACGTCCTGACTTTC. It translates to CASSPGGTGPFGANVLTF.

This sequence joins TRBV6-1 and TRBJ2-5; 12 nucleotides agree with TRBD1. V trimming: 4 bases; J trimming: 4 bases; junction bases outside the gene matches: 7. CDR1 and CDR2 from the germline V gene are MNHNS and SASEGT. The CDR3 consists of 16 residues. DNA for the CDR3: TGTGCCAGCAGTGCAATGGGACAGGGGGCCGGAGAGACCCAGTACTTC. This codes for CASSAMGQGAGETQYF.

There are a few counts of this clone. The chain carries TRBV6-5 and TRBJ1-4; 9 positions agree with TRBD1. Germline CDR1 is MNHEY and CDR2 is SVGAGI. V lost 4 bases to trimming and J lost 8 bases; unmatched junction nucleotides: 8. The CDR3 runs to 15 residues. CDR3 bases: TGTGCCAGCAGTTCTCAGGGACAGGGCCGGGAAAAACTGTTTTTT. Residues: CASSSQGQGREKLFF.

As DNA, the CDR3 is TGTGCCAGCAGTCCAGGATCTTCCGCTTGGAAACTGTTTTTT. Protein: CASSPGSSAWKLFF. The rearrangement uses TRBV28 and TRBJ1-4; unclear D gene. The CDR3 sequence is 14 residues long. Deletions cut 5 bases from V and 11 bases from J, with 18 bases between. From germline, CDR1 is MDHEN and CDR2 SYDVKM.

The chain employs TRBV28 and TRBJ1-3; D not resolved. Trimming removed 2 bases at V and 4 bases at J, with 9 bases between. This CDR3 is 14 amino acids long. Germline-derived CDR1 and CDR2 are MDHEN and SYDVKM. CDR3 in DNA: TGTGCCAGCAGTTTAGGGCAGGCAGGAAACACCATATATTTT. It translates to CASSLGQAGNTIYF.